This section outlines one T cell receptor (beta chain) sequence together with its context. This record belongs to a study of response to subunit inactivated influenza vaccine. V lost 5 bases and J lost 0; bases outside the gene matches: 8. The CDR3 is made up of 15 amino acids. Germline CDR1 is SGHRS and CDR2 is YFSETQ. A single record per CDR3 protein comes from TCRdb applying MiXCR to the RT-PCR reads. The table shows some 550,000 distinct CDR3 sequences, with around a quarter occurring only once. This sample also belongs to another study, concerning T cells expressing NK-cell markers. That study reports: It was by 5'RACE template switching with UMIs that TCR beta cDNA was made. Investigators obtained TCR beta repertoires from sorted CD3+CD56+NKG2C+, CD3+CD56+NKG2C- and CD3+CD56-NKG2C+ T cells. The authors restricted sorting to alpha-beta TCR T cells with an anti-gamma-delta TCR antibody in several experiments. Expanded NKG2C+ T cell clones had unclear HCMV specificity.

This receptor was obtained from a man aged 50 or older who received an inactivated influenza vaccine. The genes are TRBV5-1 and TRBJ2-7; TRBD1 matches at 7 bases. The source was CD4+ T cells sorted from PBMCs, collected less than 13 days after vaccination. For the CDR3, the DNA is TGCGCCAGCAGTTACGGGACAGTTAGCTCCTACGAGCAGTACTTC. Protein product: CASSYGTVSSYEQYF.